The sequence of this T cell receptor beta chain was determined in a study of blood T cell repertoires in COVID-19. Measured with immunoSEQ multiplex PCR; TCRdb has only the in-frame clones, and not every one. The profile shows about 78,000 clones, approximately 92% of them singletons. The V segment lost 6 bases and the J segment 2 bases; nucleotides outside the gene matches: 6. The germline gives CDR1 LGHNA, CDR2 YNFKEQ. The CDR3 runs 15 residues. The origin of this receptor is a woman older than 75 with acute or convalescent COVID-19. The V call is TRBV4-2, the J call TRBJ1-3; 8 positions match TRBD1. Sequencing was done on a sample of peripheral blood. The CDR3: CASSHLQGAGNTIYF. In nucleotides, the CDR3 is TGTGCCAGCAGTCATCTACAGGGGGCTGGAAACACCATATATTTT.